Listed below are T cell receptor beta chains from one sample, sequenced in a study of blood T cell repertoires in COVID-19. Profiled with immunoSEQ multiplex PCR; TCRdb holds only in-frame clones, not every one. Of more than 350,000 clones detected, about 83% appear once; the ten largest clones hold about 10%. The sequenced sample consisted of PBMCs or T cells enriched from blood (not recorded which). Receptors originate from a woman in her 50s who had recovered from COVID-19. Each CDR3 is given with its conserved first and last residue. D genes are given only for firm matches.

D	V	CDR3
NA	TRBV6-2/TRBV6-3	CASSSAGPYNSPLHF
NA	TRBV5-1	CASSLLGGQETQYF
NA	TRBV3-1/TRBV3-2	CASSQGQVTGELFF
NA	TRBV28	CASSSGRGRGQETQYF
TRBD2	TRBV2	CASSDTSGGYNEQFF
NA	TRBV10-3	CAISADRASYEQYF
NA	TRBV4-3	CASSQEGGRVNTEAFF
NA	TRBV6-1	CASSEGGLSNQPQHF
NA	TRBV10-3	CATRGEGRIYEQYF
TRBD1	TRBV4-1	CASSRGQGESSYEQYF
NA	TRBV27	CASSPVVNQPQHF